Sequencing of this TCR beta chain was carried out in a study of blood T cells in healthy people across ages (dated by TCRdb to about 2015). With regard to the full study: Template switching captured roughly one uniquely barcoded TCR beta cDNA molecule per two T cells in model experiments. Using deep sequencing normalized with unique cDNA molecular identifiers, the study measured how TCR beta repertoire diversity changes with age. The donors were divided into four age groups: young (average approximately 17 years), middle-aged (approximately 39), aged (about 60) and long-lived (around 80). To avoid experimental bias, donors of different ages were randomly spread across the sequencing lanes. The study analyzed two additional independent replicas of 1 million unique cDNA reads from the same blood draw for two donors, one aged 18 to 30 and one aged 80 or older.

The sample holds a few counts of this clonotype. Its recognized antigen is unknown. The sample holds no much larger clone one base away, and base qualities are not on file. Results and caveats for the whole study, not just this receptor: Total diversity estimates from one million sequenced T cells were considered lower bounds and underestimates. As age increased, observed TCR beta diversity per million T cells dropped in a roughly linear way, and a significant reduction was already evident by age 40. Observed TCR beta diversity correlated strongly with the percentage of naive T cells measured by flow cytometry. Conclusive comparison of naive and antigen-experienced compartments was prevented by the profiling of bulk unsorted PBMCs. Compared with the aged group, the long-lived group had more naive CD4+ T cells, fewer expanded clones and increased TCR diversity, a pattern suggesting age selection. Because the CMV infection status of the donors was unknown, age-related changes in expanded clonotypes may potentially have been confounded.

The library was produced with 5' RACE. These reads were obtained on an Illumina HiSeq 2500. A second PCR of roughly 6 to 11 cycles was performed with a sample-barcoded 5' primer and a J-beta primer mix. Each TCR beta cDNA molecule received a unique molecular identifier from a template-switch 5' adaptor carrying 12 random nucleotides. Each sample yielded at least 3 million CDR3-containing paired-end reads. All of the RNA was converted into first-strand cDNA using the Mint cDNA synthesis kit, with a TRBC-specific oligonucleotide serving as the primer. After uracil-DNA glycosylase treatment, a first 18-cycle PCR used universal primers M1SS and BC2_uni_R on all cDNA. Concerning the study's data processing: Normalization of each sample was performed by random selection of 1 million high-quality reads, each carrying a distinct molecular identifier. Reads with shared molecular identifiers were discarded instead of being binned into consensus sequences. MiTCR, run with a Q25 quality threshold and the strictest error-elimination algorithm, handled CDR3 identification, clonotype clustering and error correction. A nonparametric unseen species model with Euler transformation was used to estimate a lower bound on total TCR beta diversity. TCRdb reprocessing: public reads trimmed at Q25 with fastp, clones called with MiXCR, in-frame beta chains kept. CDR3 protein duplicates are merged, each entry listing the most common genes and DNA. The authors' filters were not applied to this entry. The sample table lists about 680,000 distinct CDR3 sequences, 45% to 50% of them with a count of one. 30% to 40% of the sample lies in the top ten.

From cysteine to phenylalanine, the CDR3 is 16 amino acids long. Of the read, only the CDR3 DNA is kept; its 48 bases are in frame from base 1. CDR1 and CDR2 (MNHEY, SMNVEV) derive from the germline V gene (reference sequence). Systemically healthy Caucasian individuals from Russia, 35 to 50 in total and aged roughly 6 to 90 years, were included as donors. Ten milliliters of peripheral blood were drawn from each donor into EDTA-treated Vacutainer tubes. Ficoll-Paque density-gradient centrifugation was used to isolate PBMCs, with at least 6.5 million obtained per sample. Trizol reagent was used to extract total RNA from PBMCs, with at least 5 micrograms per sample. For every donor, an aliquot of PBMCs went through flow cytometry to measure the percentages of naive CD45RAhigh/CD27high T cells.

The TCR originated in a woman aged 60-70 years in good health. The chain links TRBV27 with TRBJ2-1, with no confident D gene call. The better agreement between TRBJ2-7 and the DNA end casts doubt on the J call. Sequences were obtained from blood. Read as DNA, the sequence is TGTGCCAGCAGTTTATCGATCCTGAGCTCCTACAATGAGCAGTACTTC. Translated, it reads CASSLSILSSYNEQYF.